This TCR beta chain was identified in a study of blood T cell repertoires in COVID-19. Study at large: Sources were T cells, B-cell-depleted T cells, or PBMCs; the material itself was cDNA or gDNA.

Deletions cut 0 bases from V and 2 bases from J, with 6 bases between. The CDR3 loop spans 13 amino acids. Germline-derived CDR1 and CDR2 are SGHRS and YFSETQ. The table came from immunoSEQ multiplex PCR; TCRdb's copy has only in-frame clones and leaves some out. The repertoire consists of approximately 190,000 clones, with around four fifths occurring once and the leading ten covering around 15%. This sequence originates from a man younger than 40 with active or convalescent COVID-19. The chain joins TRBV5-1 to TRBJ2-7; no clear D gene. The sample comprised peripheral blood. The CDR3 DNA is TGCGCCAGCAGCTTGGCCTTCGCCTACGAGCAGTACTTC. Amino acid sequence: CASSLAFAYEQYF.